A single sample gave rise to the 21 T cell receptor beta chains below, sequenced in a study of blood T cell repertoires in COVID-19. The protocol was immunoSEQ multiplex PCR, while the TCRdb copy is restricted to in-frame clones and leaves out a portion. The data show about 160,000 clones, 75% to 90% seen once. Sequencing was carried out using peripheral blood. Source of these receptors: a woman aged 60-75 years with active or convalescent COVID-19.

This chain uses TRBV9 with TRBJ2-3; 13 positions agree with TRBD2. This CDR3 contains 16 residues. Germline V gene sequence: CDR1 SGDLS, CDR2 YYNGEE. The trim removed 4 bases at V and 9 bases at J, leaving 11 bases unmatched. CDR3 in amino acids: CASSSGLAGEGRTQYF. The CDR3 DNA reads TGTGCCAGCAGCTCCGGACTAGCGGGGGAAGGTAGGACGCAGTATTTT.

DNA for the CDR3: TGTGCCAGCTCACCAACATCCGATAATAACTATGGCTACACCTTC. It specifies CASSPTSDNNYGYTF. The chain has TRBV18 and TRBJ1-2; D unresolved. The CDR3 sequence is 15 residues long. Per the germline V gene, CDR1 is KGHSH and CDR2 is LQKENI. The V and J ends lost 2 bases and 1 base respectively, with 11 bases between them. The complete variable domain, with remaining parts taken from reference TRBV18 and TRBJ1-2, reads NAGVMQNPRHLVRRRGQEARLRCSPMKGHSHVYWYRQLPEEGLKFMVYLQKENIIDESGMPKERFSAEFPKEGPSILRIQQVVRGDSAAYFCASSPTSDNNYGYTFGSGTRLTVV.

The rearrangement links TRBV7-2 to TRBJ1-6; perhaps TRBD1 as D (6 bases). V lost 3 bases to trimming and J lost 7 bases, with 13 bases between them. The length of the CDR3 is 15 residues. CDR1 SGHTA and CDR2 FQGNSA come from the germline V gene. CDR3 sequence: CASSLGDTRNSPLHF. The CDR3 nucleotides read TGTGCCAGCAGCTTGGGGGACACTCGGAATTCACCCCTCCACTTT.

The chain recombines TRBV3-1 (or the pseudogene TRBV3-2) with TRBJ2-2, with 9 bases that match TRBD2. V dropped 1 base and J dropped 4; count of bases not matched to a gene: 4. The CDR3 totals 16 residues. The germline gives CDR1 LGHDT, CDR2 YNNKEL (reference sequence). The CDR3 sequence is CASSQVAGGGTGELFF. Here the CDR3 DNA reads TGTGCCAGCAGCCAAGTGGCGGGGGGGGGCACCGGGGAGCTGTTTTTT.

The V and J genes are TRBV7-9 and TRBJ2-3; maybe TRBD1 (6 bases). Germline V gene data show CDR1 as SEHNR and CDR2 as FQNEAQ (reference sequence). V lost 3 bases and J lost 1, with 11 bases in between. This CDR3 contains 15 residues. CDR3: CASSFSAGGTDTQYF. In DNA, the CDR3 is TGTGCCAGCAGCTTCTCGGCAGGGGGCACAGATACGCAGTATTTT.

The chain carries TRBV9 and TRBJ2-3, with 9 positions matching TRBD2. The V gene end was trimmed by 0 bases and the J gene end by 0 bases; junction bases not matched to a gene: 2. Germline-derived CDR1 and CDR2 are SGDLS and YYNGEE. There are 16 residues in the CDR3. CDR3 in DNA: TGTGCCAGCAGCGTAGATCTAGCGGGAAGCACAGATACGCAGTATTTT. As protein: CASSVDLAGSTDTQYF.

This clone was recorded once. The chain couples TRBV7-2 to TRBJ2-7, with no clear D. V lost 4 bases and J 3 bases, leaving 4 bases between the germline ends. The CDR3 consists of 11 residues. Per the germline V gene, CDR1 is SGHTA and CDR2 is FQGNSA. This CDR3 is CASSSHYEQYF. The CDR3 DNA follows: TGTGCCAGCAGCTCCCACTACGAGCAGTACTTC.

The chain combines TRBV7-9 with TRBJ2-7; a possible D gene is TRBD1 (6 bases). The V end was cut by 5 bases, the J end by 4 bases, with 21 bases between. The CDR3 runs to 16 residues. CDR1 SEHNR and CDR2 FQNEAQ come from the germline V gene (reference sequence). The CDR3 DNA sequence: TGTGCCAGCAGCCCCCACGGTGACAGGCTGGAGTACGAGCAGTACTTC. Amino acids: CASSPHGDRLEYEQYF.

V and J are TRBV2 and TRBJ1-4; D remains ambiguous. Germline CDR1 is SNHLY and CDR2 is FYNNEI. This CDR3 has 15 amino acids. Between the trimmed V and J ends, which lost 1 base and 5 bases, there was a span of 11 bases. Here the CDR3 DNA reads TGTGCCAGCAGTGAAGAGAGGGCGAGCAATGAAAAACTGTTTTTT. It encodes CASSEERASNEKLFF.

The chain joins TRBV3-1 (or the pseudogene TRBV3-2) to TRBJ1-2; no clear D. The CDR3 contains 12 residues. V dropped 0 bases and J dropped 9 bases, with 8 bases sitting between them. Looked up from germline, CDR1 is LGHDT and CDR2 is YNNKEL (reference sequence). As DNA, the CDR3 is TGTGCCAGCAGCCAAGACACGGGAAGCTACACCTTC. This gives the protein CASSQDTGSYTF.

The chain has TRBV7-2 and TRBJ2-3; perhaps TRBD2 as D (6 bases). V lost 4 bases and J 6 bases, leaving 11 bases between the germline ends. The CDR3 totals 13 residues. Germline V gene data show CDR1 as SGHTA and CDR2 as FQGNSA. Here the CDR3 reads CASSSKSGDTQYF. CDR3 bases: TGTGCCAGCAGCTCGAAGAGCGGGGATACGCAGTATTTT.

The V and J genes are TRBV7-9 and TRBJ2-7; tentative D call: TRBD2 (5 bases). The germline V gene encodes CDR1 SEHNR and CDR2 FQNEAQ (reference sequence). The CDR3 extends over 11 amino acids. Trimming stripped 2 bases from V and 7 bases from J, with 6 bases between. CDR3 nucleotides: TGTGCCAGCAGCTTATCGGGAGAGCAGTACTTC. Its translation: CASSLSGEQYF.

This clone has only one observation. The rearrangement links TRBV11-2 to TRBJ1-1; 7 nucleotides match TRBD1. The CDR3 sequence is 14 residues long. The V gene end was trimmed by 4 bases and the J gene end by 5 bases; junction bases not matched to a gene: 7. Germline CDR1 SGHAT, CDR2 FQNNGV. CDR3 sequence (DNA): TGTGCCAGCAGCTCTACCAGGGGGAGGACTGAAGCTTTCTTT. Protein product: CASSSTRGRTEAFF.

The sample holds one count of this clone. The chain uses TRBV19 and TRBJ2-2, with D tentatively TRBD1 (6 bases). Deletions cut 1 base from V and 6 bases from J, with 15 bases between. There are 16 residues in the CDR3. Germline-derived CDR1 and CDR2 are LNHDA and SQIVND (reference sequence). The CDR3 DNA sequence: TGTGCCAGTAGTATAGGACCCCCGGCAGGGGCCGGGGAGCTGTTTTTT. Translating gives CASSIGPPAGAGELFF. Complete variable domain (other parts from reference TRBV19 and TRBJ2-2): DGGITQSPKYLFRKEGQNVTLSCEQNLNHDAMYWYRQDPGQGLRLIYYSQIVNDFQKGDIAEGYSVSREKKESFPLTVTSAQKNPTAFYLCASSIGPPAGAGELFFGEGSRLTVL.

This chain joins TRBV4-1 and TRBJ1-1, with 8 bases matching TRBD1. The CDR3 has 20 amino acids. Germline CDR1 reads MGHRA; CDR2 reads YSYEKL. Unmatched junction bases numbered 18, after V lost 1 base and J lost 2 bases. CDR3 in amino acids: CASSQVRLLSGTGPNTEAFF. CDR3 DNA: TGCGCCAGCAGCCAAGTGAGGCTACTGTCCGGGACAGGACCTAACACTGAAGCTTTCTTT.

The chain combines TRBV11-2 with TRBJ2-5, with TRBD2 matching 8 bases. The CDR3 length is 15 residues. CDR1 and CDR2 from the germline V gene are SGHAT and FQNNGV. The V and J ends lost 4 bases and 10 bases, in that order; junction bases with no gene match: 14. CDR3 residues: CASSSRGGPQPIQYF. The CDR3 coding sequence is TGTGCCAGCAGCTCCCGCGGGGGGCCCCAGCCCATCCAGTACTTC.

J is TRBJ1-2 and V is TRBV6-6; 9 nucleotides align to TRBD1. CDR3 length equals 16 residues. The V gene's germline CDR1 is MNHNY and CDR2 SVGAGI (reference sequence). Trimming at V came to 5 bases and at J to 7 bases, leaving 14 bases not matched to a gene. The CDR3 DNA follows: TGTGCCAGCAGTAAACGGGACAGGGTGAATCTGGGTGGCTACACCTTC. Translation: CASSKRDRVNLGGYTF.

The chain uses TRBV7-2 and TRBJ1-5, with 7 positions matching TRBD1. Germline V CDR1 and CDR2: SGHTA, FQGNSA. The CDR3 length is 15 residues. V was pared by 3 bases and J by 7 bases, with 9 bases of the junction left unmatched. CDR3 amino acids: CASSFQTGDRQPQHF. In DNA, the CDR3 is TGTGCCAGCAGCTTCCAAACAGGGGATCGACAGCCCCAGCATTTT.

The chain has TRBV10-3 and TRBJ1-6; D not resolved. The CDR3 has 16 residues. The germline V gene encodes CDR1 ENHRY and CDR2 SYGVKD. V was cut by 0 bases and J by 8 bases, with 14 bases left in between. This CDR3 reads CAISESGGFSYSPLHF. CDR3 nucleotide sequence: TGTGCCATCAGTGAGTCTGGAGGGTTCTCTTATTCACCCCTCCACTTT.

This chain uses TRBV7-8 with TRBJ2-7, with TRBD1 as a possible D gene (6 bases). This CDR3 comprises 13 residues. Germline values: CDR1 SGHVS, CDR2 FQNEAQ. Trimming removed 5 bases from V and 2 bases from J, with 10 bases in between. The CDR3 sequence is CASSDRPTYEQYF. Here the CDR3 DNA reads TGTGCCAGCAGCGACAGGCCTACCTACGAGCAGTACTTC.

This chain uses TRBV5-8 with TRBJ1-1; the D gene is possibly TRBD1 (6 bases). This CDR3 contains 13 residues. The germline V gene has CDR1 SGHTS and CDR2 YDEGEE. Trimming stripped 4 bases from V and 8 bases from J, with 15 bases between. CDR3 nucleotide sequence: TGTGCCAGCAGCCGGGCGGGGGGCTGGGAAGCTTTCTTT. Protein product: CASSRAGGWEAFF.